The 25 T cell receptor beta chains below come from one sample, sequenced in a study of control samples from healthy donors and cancer patients. Measured with immunoSEQ multiplex PCR; TCRdb has only the in-frame clones, and not every one. The sample lists about 94,000 clones; about nine tenths were seen once. Sequenced material: blood. The receptors derive from a woman aged 18 to 35 in good health.

The V call is TRBV7-9, the J call TRBJ1-3; D remains ambiguous. Trimming left V 4 bases short and J 2 bases short, with 0 bases between. The CDR3 is 11 amino acids. Per germline, CDR1 SEHNR and CDR2 FQNEAQ (reference sequence). DNA of the CDR3: TGTGCCAGCAGCTCTGGAAACACCATATATTTT. The encoded protein is CASSSGNTIYF.

The chain combines TRBV18 with TRBJ2-1, with 10 bases identical to TRBD2. Losses at the gene ends were 4 bases for V and 15 bases for J; bases not matched to a gene: 9. This CDR3 is built from 13 residues. CDR1 is KGHSH, CDR2 LQKENI, per germline. The CDR3: CASSRDTSGALFF. Written as DNA, the CDR3 is TGTGCCAGCTCACGGGACACTAGCGGGGCTCTGTTCTTC. The full variable domain, its missing parts supplied by reference TRBV18 and TRBJ2-1, is NAGVMQNPRHLVRRRGQEARLRCSPMKGHSHVYWYRQLPEEGLKFMVYLQKENIIDESGMPKERFSAEFPKEGPSILRIQQVVRGDSAAYFCASSRDTSGALFFGPGTRLTVL.

This clone turned up a few times. This chain links TRBV5-6 with TRBJ1-1, with D perhaps TRBD1 (6 bases). From germline, CDR1 is SGHDT and CDR2 YYEEEE. The CDR3 runs to 15 residues. Trimming removed 2 bases at V and 8 bases at J, with 19 bases between. This CDR3 is CASSLLTGIFGEAFF. The CDR3 bases are TGTGCCAGCAGCTTACTTACAGGGATCTTTGGGGAAGCTTTCTTT.

V is TRBV4-1 and J is TRBJ2-1, with D unclear. Germline CDR1 MGHRA, CDR2 YSYEKL. Trimming shortened V by 0 bases and J by 10 bases, and 4 bases separated the two germline ends. The CDR3 covers 11 residues. The CDR3 loop is CASSQDQEQFF. In DNA form, the CDR3 reads TGCGCCAGCAGCCAAGACCAGGAGCAGTTCTTC.

V gene TRBV12-3 or TRBV12-4 combines with J gene TRBJ2-3, with D perhaps TRBD1 (5 bases). With 4 bases removed from V and 6 bases from J, the gap between germline ends came to 5 bases. CDR3 size: 11 residues. The CDR3 DNA reads as TGTGCCAGCAGTTCAGGGGATACGCAGTATTTT. Residues: CASSSGDTQYF.

This sequence joins TRBV9 and TRBJ1-5, with no clear D. Looked up from germline, CDR1 is SGDLS and CDR2 is YYNGEE. CDR3 length equals 14 residues. The V end lost 1 base, the J end lost 5 bases, and 10 bases lay between the germline ends. The CDR3 protein is CASSVKAADQPQHF. The CDR3, as DNA: TGTGCCAGCAGCGTAAAAGCAGCTGATCAGCCCCAGCATTTT.

This clone was observed once. This chain uses TRBV6-5 with TRBJ1-2; D is uncertain. Trimming stripped 6 bases from V and 7 bases from J, with 15 bases between. The CDR3 contains 13 residues. Looked up from germline, CDR1 is MNHEY and CDR2 is SVGAGI. CDR3 amino acids: CASRDSSVSGYTF. The CDR3 DNA follows: TGTGCCAGCAGGGACTCTAGTGTCTCTGGCTACACCTTC.

The chain couples TRBV7-3 to TRBJ1-1; TRBD1 matches at 9 bases. The CDR3 runs 16 residues. Germline trimming cut 1 base from V and 6 bases from J; bases unmatched to any gene: 9. Germline assignment: CDR1 SGHTA and CDR2 FQGTGA. The CDR3 loop is CASSLRGGTGLAEAFF. The CDR3 DNA is TGTGCCAGCAGCTTAAGGGGCGGGACAGGGTTGGCTGAAGCTTTCTTT.

This clone has just one count. The J gene is TRBJ1-5, the V gene TRBV19; possible D gene TRBD1, 6 bases. V was trimmed by 2 bases and J by 6 bases, leaving 20 bases between them. Germline V lookup: CDR1 LNHDA, CDR2 SQIVND (reference sequence). This CDR3 comprises 17 residues. This CDR3 reads CASSIPRGSNPGQPQHF. The CDR3 region has the DNA TGTGCCAGTAGTATACCAAGGGGGAGTAACCCTGGTCAGCCCCAGCATTTT.

This clone was picked up one time. The chain carries TRBV3-1 (or the pseudogene TRBV3-2) and TRBJ1-1; no definite D call. Trimming took off 2 bases at V and 4 bases at J, with 5 bases between the two ends. The CDR3 runs to 12 residues. Germline V gene data show CDR1 as LGHDT and CDR2 as YNNKEL (reference sequence). This chain's CDR3 is CASSQTGTEAFF. In nucleotides, the CDR3 is TGTGCCAGCAGCCAAACGGGCACTGAAGCTTTCTTT.

This clone was detected only a few times. This chain uses TRBV18 with TRBJ1-2, with 9 bases aligning to TRBD1. The CDR3 covers 14 residues. V shed 2 bases and J 4 bases; nucleotides not matched to a gene: 2. Germline assignment: CDR1 KGHSH and CDR2 LQKENI. Here the CDR3 reads CASSPGTGSYGYTF. In DNA, the CDR3 is TGTGCCAGCTCACCAGGGACAGGGAGCTATGGCTACACCTTC.

This chain links TRBV28 with TRBJ2-3; 7 bases are shared with TRBD2. Germline CDR1 MDHEN, CDR2 SYDVKM. After removal of 6 bases from V and 4 bases from J, the junction contained 7 bases not matched to a gene. The CDR3 is made up of 14 amino acids. This CDR3 is CASSLAGGADTQYF. The CDR3 nucleotides read TGTGCCAGCAGCTTAGCGGGCGGGGCAGATACGCAGTATTTT.

This rearrangement joins TRBV2 to TRBJ1-6, with D possibly matching TRBD1 (6 bases). This CDR3 is 15 amino acids long. The germline V gene encodes CDR1 SNHLY and CDR2 FYNNEI. Trimming shortened V by 7 bases and J by 6 bases, and 16 bases separated the two germline ends. The CDR3 sequence: CASMALRGFNSPLHF. The CDR3 nucleotides are TGTGCCAGCATGGCCCTCAGGGGTTTTAATTCACCCCTCCACTTT. Filled out from reference TRBV2 and TRBJ1-6, the complete variable domain reads EPEVTQTPSHQVTQMGQEVILRCVPISNHLYFYWYRQILGQKVEFLVSFYNNEISEKSEIFDDQFSVERPDGSNFTLKIRSTKLEDSAMYFCASMALRGFNSPLHFGNGTRLTVT.

The chain uses TRBV5-1 and TRBJ1-5; 7 bases are shared with TRBD1. The CDR3 spans 14 residues. The V segment lost 7 bases and the J segment 6 bases; nucleotides outside the gene matches: 10. In germline, CDR1 is SGHRS, CDR2 YFSETQ. Here the CDR3 DNA reads TGCGCCAGCTCCGCGGAGGGGGCGGGTCAGCCCCAGCATTTT. Amino acids: CASSAEGAGQPQHF.

CDR3 region: CASPSQGEIGYGYTF. The DNA of the CDR3 is TGTGCCAGCCCCTCCCAGGGTGAGATTGGCTATGGCTACACCTTC. The rearrangement links TRBV7-2 to TRBJ1-2, with D maybe TRBD1 (5 bases). CDR3 size: 15 residues. Trimming pared 8 bases from V and 4 bases from J, leaving 20 bases between. CDR1 is SGHTA and CDR2 is FQGNSA in the germline V gene. The whole variable domain, filled in from reference TRBV7-2 and TRBJ1-2, reads GAGVSQSPSNKVTEKGKDVELRCDPISGHTALYWYRQSLGQGLEFLIYFQGNSAPDKSGLPSDRFSAERTGGSVSTLTIQRTQQEDSAVYLCASPSQGEIGYGYTFGSGTRLTVV.

This chain uses TRBV2 with TRBJ2-7; D gene ambiguous. Germline V lookup: CDR1 SNHLY, CDR2 FYNNEI. The V end lost 10 bases, the J end lost 2 bases, and 18 bases lay between the germline ends. The CDR3 contains 14 residues. This chain's CDR3 is CAISENSQTYEQYF. CDR3 nucleotides: TGTGCCATAAGCGAGAACAGCCAGACCTACGAGCAGTACTTC.

V and J are TRBV6-1 and TRBJ1-1, with D unclear. There are 13 residues in the CDR3. The germline V gene encodes CDR1 MNHNS and CDR2 SASEGT. Trimming took off 3 bases at V and 1 base at J, with 6 bases between the two ends. This CDR3 reads CASSDNQNTEAFF. Written as DNA, the CDR3 is TGTGCCAGCAGTGACAATCAGAACACTGAAGCTTTCTTT.

The gene calls are TRBV7-7 and TRBJ2-1; D call uncertain. With 6 bases removed from V and 10 bases from J, the gap between germline ends came to 13 bases. Germline CDR1 reads SSHAT; CDR2 reads FNYEAQ (reference sequence). This CDR3 is built from 12 residues. CDR3 coding DNA: TGTGCCAGCAGTCGTGGTTCAGAGGAGCAGTTCTTC. It is translated as CASSRGSEEQFF.

This chain joins TRBV2 and TRBJ2-5, with 7 positions matching TRBD1. Germline loops: CDR1 SNHLY, CDR2 FYNNEI. There are 14 residues in the CDR3. The V gene end was trimmed by 6 bases and the J gene end by 1 base; junction bases not matched to a gene: 5. Written as DNA, the CDR3 is TGTGCCAGCAGCCCAACAGGGGCCCAAGAGACCCAGTACTTC. Translated: CASSPTGAQETQYF.

The rearrangement joins TRBV5-5 to TRBJ2-3; perhaps D is TRBD1 or TRBD2 (5 bases each). Trimming removed 3 bases from V and 6 bases from J, with 14 bases in between. The CDR3 contains 14 residues. Germline CDR1 and CDR2: SGHKS and YYEKEE (reference sequence). CDR3 coding DNA: TGTGCCAGCAGCTCCTATACCAGGGACGATACGCAGTATTTT. It codes for CASSSYTRDDTQYF.

The V gene is TRBV20-1, the J gene TRBJ2-7, with D hard to call. The CDR3 runs to 11 residues. V was shortened by 6 bases and J by 11 bases, with 17 bases between the two germline ends. CDR1 and CDR2 (germline): DFQATT, SNEGSKA (reference sequence). Here the CDR3 reads CSATSPPNEYF. The CDR3 nucleotides read TGCAGTGCAACGTCTCCTCCTAACGAGTACTTC.

V gene TRBV27 combines with J gene TRBJ2-5, with 8 bases fitting TRBD1. Trimming cost V 8 bases and J 5 bases; bases outside gene matches: 10. The CDR3 loop spans 14 amino acids. Germline assignment: CDR1 MNHEY and CDR2 SMNVEV (reference sequence). The CDR3 protein is CASSRDRWRETQYF. In nucleotides, the CDR3 is TGTGCCAGCTCTAGGGACAGGTGGAGGGAGACCCAGTACTTC.

This clone occurred once. For the CDR3, the DNA is TGTGCCAGCAGCTTGGGACAGGGACAGGGCTCTAACTATGGCTACACCTTC. It translates to CASSLGQGQGSNYGYTF. The gene calls are TRBV5-4 and TRBJ1-2; 9 positions agree with TRBD1. Germline V gene data show CDR1 as SGHNT and CDR2 as YYREEE (reference sequence). V was clipped by 0 bases and J by 0 bases; unmatched bases: 6. The CDR3 consists of 17 residues.

This clone was counted a single time. V and J are TRBV5-1 and TRBJ1-1, with a tentative D call TRBD1 (6 bases). The germline CDR1 and CDR2 sequences are SGHRS and YFSETQ. The V and J ends lost 4 bases and 4 bases respectively, with 14 bases between them. There are 14 residues in the CDR3. For the CDR3, the DNA is TGCGCCAGCAGCCCCGGGGGCACAGTCACTGAAGCTTTCTTT. Protein product: CASSPGGTVTEAFF.

This chain connects TRBV15 to TRBJ1-2; no clear D. The CDR3 runs 16 residues. The ends were cut back, 0 bases at V and 2 bases at J, with 13 bases in the middle. CDR1 is LNHNV and CDR2 is YYDKDF in the germline V gene (reference sequence). CDR3 DNA sequence: TGTGCCACCAGCAGAGACGGCTTGCAAGGGAACTATGGCTACACCTTC. Its translation: CATSRDGLQGNYGYTF.